Listed below are T cell receptor beta chains from one sample, sequenced in a study of early T cells in non-severe SARS-CoV-2 infection. TCRdb processed the 5' RACE reads anew with MiXCR; each CDR3 protein has one entry. In the table there are about 30,000 distinct CDR3 sequences, approximately 4.8% of which are singletons. The sequenced sample was whole blood. These receptors were obtained from an adult who was a healthcare worker with PCR-confirmed SARS-CoV-2 infection or an uninfected control (not recorded which). The CDR3 runs from the conserved cysteine through the conserved F or W. Fields, in order: J gene, D gene, V gene, clone size, CDR3 protein, CDR3 DNA. A D gene is named only where the DNA matches it firmly. Clone size is not always given. Where it is, it says once, few, many or a class for expanded clones.

>TRBJ1-3|-|TRBV12-3/TRBV12-4|many
CASRDSSGNTIYF
TGTGCCAGCAGAGATAGCTCTGGAAACACCATATATTTT
>TRBJ2-1|TRBD2|TRBV5-4|few
CASRWTSGSGEQFF
TGTGCCAGCAGATGGACTAGCGGGAGTGGTGAGCAGTTCTTC
>TRBJ2-1|TRBD2|TRBV4-1|-
CASSQILQRDRGNEQFF
TGCGCCAGCAGCCAGATACTACAGCGGGATAGAGGCAATGAGCAGTTCTTC
>TRBJ1-5|-|TRBV5-1|many
CASSESLTGKNSNQPQHF
TGCGCCAGCAGCGAATCCTTAACAGGAAAGAATAGCAATCAGCCCCAGCATTTT
>TRBJ1-5|TRBD1|TRBV28|many
CASSLSGGGLNQPQHF
TGTGCCAGCAGTTTATCAGGGGGGGGATTAAATCAGCCCCAGCATTTT
>TRBJ2-2|-|TRBV11-2|few
CASSGLGTRAGELFF
TGTGCCAGCAGCGGCCTAGGAACGCGGGCCGGGGAGCTGTTTTTT
>TRBJ2-1|-|TRBV19|-
CASSHSNTPDFEQFF
TGTGCCAGTAGTCACTCGAATACTCCGGACTTTGAGCAGTTCTTC
>TRBJ2-1|TRBD1|TRBV7-2|-
CASSLGYRGDEQFF
TGTGCCAGCAGCCTCGGATACAGGGGAGATGAGCAGTTCTTC
>TRBJ1-4|TRBD1|TRBV3-1|-
CASSQRTGEEKLFF
TGTGCCAGCAGCCAAAGGACAGGGGAAGAAAAACTGTTTTTT
>TRBJ2-3|-|TRBV24-1|many
CATLDISTDTQYF
TGTGCCACGCTGGACATCAGCACAGATACGCAGTATTTT
>TRBJ2-1|-|TRBV7-2|many
CASTSGGANNEQFF
TGTGCCAGCACCAGCGGTGGGGCCAACAATGAGCAGTTCTTC
>TRBJ2-7|TRBD2|TRBV29-1|many
CSATSASSYEQYF
TGCAGCGCAACTAGCGCCAGCTCCTACGAGCAGTACTTC
>TRBJ2-3|-|TRBV5-1|-
CASSLHNTDTQYF
TGCGCCAGCAGCTTACACAACACAGATACGCAGTATTTT
>TRBJ2-5|TRBD2|TRBV12-3/TRBV12-4|many
CASSSSGSKETQYF
TGTGCCAGCAGTTCTAGCGGGAGTAAAGAGACCCAGTACTTC
>TRBJ2-5|-|TRBV19|many
CASSRDLQETQYF
TGTGCCAGTAGTAGGGACTTACAAGAGACCCAGTACTTC
>TRBJ2-1|-|TRBV7-6|few
CASSPKPGRNSYNEQFF
TGTGCCAGCAGCCCTAAGCCTGGGAGGAACTCCTACAATGAGCAGTTCTTC
>TRBJ2-7|TRBD1|TRBV18|many
CASSHRDRAYEQYF
TGTGCCAGCTCACACCGGGACAGGGCTTACGAGCAGTACTTC
>TRBJ2-4|-|TRBV6-5|many
CASSYRDPGAKNIQYF
TGTGCCAGCAGTTACAGGGACCCGGGGGCCAAAAACATTCAGTACTTC
>TRBJ1-5|-|TRBV7-6|many
CASSPEVGRLEAHSNQPQHF
TGTGCCAGCAGCCCAGAGGTGGGCAGGCTTGAAGCTCATAGCAATCAGCCCCAGCATTTT
>TRBJ2-2|-|TRBV6-6|many
CASSYSNRSPTGELFF
TGTGCCAGCAGTTACTCGAACCGCAGTCCCACCGGGGAGCTGTTTTTT
>TRBJ2-7|TRBD1|TRBV28|many
CASSYTGTGSYEQYF
TGTGCCAGCAGTTACACCGGGACAGGGTCCTACGAGCAGTACTTC
>TRBJ2-3|TRBD2|TRBV12-3/TRBV12-4|-
CASSLTSGRATDTQYF
TGTGCCAGCAGTTTAACTAGCGGGAGGGCGACAGATACGCAGTATTTT
>TRBJ2-7|-|TRBV5-1|many
CASSFGGNEQYF
TGCGCCAGCAGCTTCGGGGGTAACGAGCAGTACTTC
>TRBJ2-1|TRBD2|TRBV5-6|large
CASSLWTSGNEQFF
TGTGCCAGCAGCTTATGGACTAGCGGCAATGAGCAGTTCTTC
>TRBJ2-5|-|TRBV11-2|many
CASSLVLGPIQETQYF
TGTGCCAGCAGCCTAGTCCTCGGACCGATCCAAGAGACCCAGTACTTC
>TRBJ1-4|TRBD1|TRBV7-8|-
CASSSDRVREKLFF
TGTGCCAGCAGCTCCGACAGGGTGCGAGAAAAACTGTTTTTT
>TRBJ1-1|-|TRBV7-7|many
CASSLETGSEAFF
TGTGCCAGCAGCTTAGAAACAGGTTCTGAAGCTTTCTTT
>TRBJ1-6|-|TRBV18|many
CASSPSFAAGWDNSPLHF
TGTGCCAGCTCACCATCTTTTGCGGCAGGGTGGGATAATTCACCCCTCCACTTT
>TRBJ2-7|TRBD2|TRBV13|few
CASSSTREAHYEQYF
TGTGCCAGCAGCTCGACCCGGGAGGCTCACTACGAGCAGTACTTC
>TRBJ2-7|TRBD2|TRBV28|-
CASTTSGLEGYEQYF
TGTGCCAGCACCACCTCGGGACTAGAAGGCTACGAGCAGTACTTC
>TRBJ1-6|-|TRBV19|many
CASRPSLNSPLHF
TGTGCCAGTAGACCCAGTCTCAATTCACCCCTCCACTTT
>TRBJ1-3|-|TRBV6-6|few
CASSYSTLLDRSSGNTIYF
TGTGCCAGCAGTTACTCGACGTTACTCGACAGGAGCTCTGGAAACACCATATATTTT
>TRBJ1-4|-|TRBV7-9|-
CATNQGFATNEKLFF
TGTGCCACAAACCAGGGATTTGCAACTAATGAAAAACTGTTTTTT
>TRBJ1-1|-|TRBV6-5|-
CASSGSEGYTEAFF
TGTGCCAGCAGTGGGAGCGAGGGGTATACTGAAGCTTTCTTT
>TRBJ2-1|-|TRBV10-2|few
CASRQGSSYNEQFF
TGCGCCAGCCGCCAGGGGAGCTCCTACAATGAGCAGTTCTTC
>TRBJ2-3|TRBD1|TRBV7-6|-
CASSRNRGGTDTQYF
TGTGCCAGCAGCCGCAACAGGGGGGGCACAGATACGCAGTATTTT
>TRBJ1-2|-|TRBV11-2|many
CASSLSASYGYTF
TGTGCCAGCAGCTTATCCGCCAGCTATGGCTACACCTTC
>TRBJ2-1|-|TRBV5-1|many
CASSLEDPYNEQFF
TGCGCCAGCAGCTTGGAGGATCCCTACAATGAGCAGTTCTTC
>TRBJ2-7|-|TRBV7-9|few
CASSPYSEQYF
TGTGCCAGCAGCCCTTATTCCGAGCAGTACTTC
>TRBJ2-7|-|TRBV30|few
CACDSSYEQYF
TGTGCCTGTGACAGCTCCTACGAGCAGTACTTC
>TRBJ2-3|TRBD1|TRBV5-1|many
CASSSRTGASTDTQYF
TGCGCCAGCAGCTCCCGGACAGGGGCCAGCACAGATACGCAGTATTTT
>TRBJ2-1|-|TRBV7-6|many
CASSGIGTYNEQFF
TGTGCCAGCAGCGGGATTGGAACCTACAATGAGCAGTTCTTC
>TRBJ1-2|TRBD1|TRBV29-1|many
CSVEVPGGTYGYTF
TGCAGCGTTGAAGTACCAGGGGGCACCTATGGCTACACCTTC
>TRBJ2-1|TRBD2|TRBV7-2|many
CASSFSSGTYNEQFF
TGTGCCAGCAGTTTCTCTAGCGGCACCTACAATGAGCAGTTCTTC
>TRBJ2-5|TRBD1|TRBV30|many
CAWRPAGGAKTQYF
TGTGCCTGGAGGCCAGCAGGGGGCGCGAAGACCCAGTACTTC
>TRBJ2-7|-|TRBV7-6|few
CASSMTPPLGTYYEQYF
TGTGCCAGCAGCATGACCCCCCCGTTAGGGACATATTACGAGCAGTACTTC
>TRBJ1-6|-|TRBV2|many
CASNGGSYNSPLHF
TGTGCCAGCAACGGAGGCTCCTATAATTCACCCCTCCACTTT
>TRBJ2-3|-|TRBV28|few
CASFGVEHKDTQYF
TGTGCCAGCTTCGGGGTCGAACACAAGGATACGCAGTATTTT
>TRBJ2-1|TRBD2|TRBV10-2|many
CASSGAGGRNEQFF
TGCGCCAGCAGTGGAGCGGGGGGACGGAATGAGCAGTTCTTC
>TRBJ2-1|TRBD2|TRBV4-2|few
CASSQEVAGAGYNEQFF
TGTGCCAGCAGCCAAGAGGTTGCGGGAGCGGGGTACAATGAGCAGTTCTTC
>TRBJ2-7|TRBD1|TRBV27|few
CASSSHRGPYEQYF
TGTGCCAGCAGTTCTCACAGGGGGCCGTACGAGCAGTACTTC
>TRBJ2-4|-|TRBV7-2|medium-sized
CASSLARGLKNIQYF
TGTGCCAGCAGCTTAGCGAGAGGGTTGAAAAACATTCAGTACTTC
>TRBJ1-1|-|TRBV3-1|many
CASSHKGEAFF
TGTGCCAGCAGCCATAAGGGTGAAGCTTTCTTT
>TRBJ2-1|TRBD2|TRBV13|-
CASTSYRRTSGRANYNEQFF
TGTGCCAGCACATCTTACCGTAGGACTAGCGGGAGGGCCAATTACAATGAGCAGTTCTTC
>TRBJ2-7|TRBD2|TRBV7-9|many
CASSLEAGTSVSYEQYF
TGTGCCAGCAGCTTAGAGGCCGGGACTAGCGTCTCCTACGAGCAGTACTTC